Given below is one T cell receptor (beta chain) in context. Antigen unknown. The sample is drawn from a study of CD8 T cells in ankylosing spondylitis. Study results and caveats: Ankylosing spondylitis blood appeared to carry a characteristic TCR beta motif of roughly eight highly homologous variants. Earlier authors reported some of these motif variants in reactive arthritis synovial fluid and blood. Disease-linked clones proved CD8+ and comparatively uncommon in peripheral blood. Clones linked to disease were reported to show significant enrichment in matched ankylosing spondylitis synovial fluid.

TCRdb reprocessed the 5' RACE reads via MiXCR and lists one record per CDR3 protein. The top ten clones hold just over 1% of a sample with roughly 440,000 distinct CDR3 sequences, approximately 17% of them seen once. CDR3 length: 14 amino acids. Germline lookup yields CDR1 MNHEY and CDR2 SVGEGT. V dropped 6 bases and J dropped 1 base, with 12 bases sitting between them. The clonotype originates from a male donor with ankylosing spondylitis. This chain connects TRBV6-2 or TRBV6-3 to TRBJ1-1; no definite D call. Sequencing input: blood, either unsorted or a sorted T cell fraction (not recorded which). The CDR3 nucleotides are TGTGCCAGCAGGCCCGTTGGGTCGAACACTGAAGCTTTCTTT. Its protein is CASRPVGSNTEAFF.